Shown below are 17 T cell receptor beta chains from a single sample sequenced in a study of T cell repertoires in cytomegalovirus infection. Each CDR3 protein is one row after TCRdb ran MiXCR on the reads. The sample carries about half a million distinct CDR3 sequences, 33% recorded once. Their antigen targets remain unknown. Specimen: cultured PBMCs, collected from culture after CMV antigen stimulation. The receptors come from a human donor in good health (CMV status not recorded). Some clones in this sample may be carry-over from other donors' samples.

The chain has TRBV6-2 or TRBV6-3 and TRBJ2-7; 10 bases fit TRBD1. The CDR3 totals 15 residues. From germline, CDR1 is MNHEY and CDR2 SVGEGT. The junction had 7 bases not matched to a gene; V was cut back by 5 bases and J by 3 bases. CDR3 in DNA: TGTGCCAGCAGTGACCCCGGGACAGGGGTCTACGAGCAGTACGTC. Amino acids: CASSDPGTGVYEQYV.

The chain is built from TRBV12-3 or TRBV12-4 and TRBJ1-4; 10 positions agree with TRBD1. V shed 1 base and J 0 bases; nucleotides not matched to a gene: 2. The CDR3 length is 17 residues. The CDR3 here is CASSLVGQGATNEKLFF. The DNA for the CDR3 is TGTGCCAGCAGTTTAGTTGGACAGGGGGCAACTAATGAAAAACTGTTTTTT.

As regards this clonotype: The junction and the germline gene differ at one end; a read error may be behind it. The genes are TRBV5-3 and TRBJ2-3; tentative D call: TRBD2 (6 bases). TRBV5-3 is placed among ORFs of uncertain function. This CDR3 spans 16 amino acids. In nucleotides, the CDR3 is TGTGCCAGCAGCTTGGTCGGGACTGGAAACACAGATACGCAGTATTTT. Translated, it gives CASSLVGTGNTDTQYF.

This clonotype was found a few times. This chain joins TRBV6-1 and TRBJ1-1, with D hard to call. V lost 6 bases, J lost 5 bases, and 16 bases lay in between. The CDR3 has 14 amino acids. Germline V lookup: CDR1 MNHNS, CDR2 SASEGT. This CDR3 reads CASRPLVGLTEAFF. The CDR3 DNA is TGTGCCAGCAGACCCCTAGTAGGGTTGACTGAAGCTTTCTTT.

This rearrangement joins TRBV12-3 or TRBV12-4 to TRBJ2-1; the D gene is possibly TRBD1 (5 bases). V dropped 5 bases and J dropped 15 bases, with 11 bases sitting between them. The CDR3 loop spans 10 amino acids. CDR3 amino acids: CASSGQLRFF. In DNA, the CDR3 is TGTGCCAGCAGTGGACAATTGCGGTTCTTC.

The genes are TRBV10-3 and TRBJ1-1; D is unclear. The V end lost 5 bases, the J end lost 7 bases, and 11 bases lay between the germline ends. The CDR3 sequence is 12 residues long. Per the germline V gene, CDR1 is ENHRY and CDR2 is SYGVKD. The CDR3 here is CAISTFRNEAFF. The CDR3 DNA is TGTGCCATCAGTACCTTCAGGAATGAAGCTTTCTTT.

This clonotype was seen only a few times. J is TRBJ1-1 and V is TRBV7-2, with 7 bases aligning to TRBD1. CDR3 length: 14 amino acids. V gave up 5 bases and J gave up 10 bases; unmatched junction bases: 13. In germline, CDR1 is SGHTA, CDR2 FQGNSA. CDR3 amino acids: CASSATGLVERAFF. The CDR3 DNA reads as TGTGCCAGCAGCGCGACAGGGTTGGTCGAGCGAGCTTTCTTT.

The rearrangement uses TRBV11-2 and TRBJ2-2; 15 bases line up with TRBD2. This CDR3 contains 17 residues. With 3 bases clipped from V and 3 bases from J, the junction kept 2 bases outside the gene matches. Per germline, CDR1 SGHAT and CDR2 FQNNGV. The CDR3 DNA sequence: TGTGCCAGCAGCTTCGGACTAGCGGGAGGGTACACCGGGGAGCTGTTTTTT. Its translation: CASSFGLAGGYTGELFF.

The V gene is TRBV15, the J gene TRBJ2-3; TRBD1 matches 7 bases. Per germline, CDR1 LNHNV and CDR2 YYDKDF (reference sequence). After removal of 5 bases from V and 2 bases from J, the junction contained 7 bases not matched to a gene. The CDR3 spans 15 residues. The CDR3 bases are TGTGCCACCAGCTTGCGGACAGGACACACAGATACGCAGTATTTT. Its protein product is CATSLRTGHTDTQYF.

In its sample, this clonotype was seen a few times. The chain combines TRBV28 with TRBJ2-7, with no clear D. Germline CDR1 is MDHEN and CDR2 is SYDVKM. This CDR3 is built from 14 residues. V shed 3 bases and J shed 0 bases, with 9 bases lying between them. CDR3 bases: TGTGCCAGCAGTTTTTCGGCTGGCTCCTACGAGCAGTACTTC. Encoded protein: CASSFSAGSYEQYF.

This clonotype was detected a few times. V and J are TRBV7-3 and TRBJ1-5; TRBD1 matches at 8 bases. V lost 4 bases, J lost 0 bases, and 5 bases stayed unmatched. Germline loops: CDR1 SGHTA, CDR2 FQGTGA. The CDR3 has 16 residues. The DNA for the CDR3 is TGTGCCAGCAGCTATGGCGACAGGGGTAGCAATCAGCCCCAGCATTTT. Translated, it gives CASSYGDRGSNQPQHF. The entire variable domain, with the rest obtained from reference TRBV7-3 and TRBJ1-5, is as follows: GAGVSQTPSNKVTEKGKYVELRCDPISGHTALYWYRQSLGQGPEFLIYFQGTGAADDSGLPNDRFFAVRPEGSVSTLKIQRTERGDSAVYLCASSYGDRGSNQPQHFGDGTRLSIL.

This sequence joins TRBV7-2 and TRBJ2-1; D perhaps matches TRBD2 (6 bases). Trimming stripped 6 bases from V and 7 bases from J, with 13 bases between. Germline V lookup: CDR1 SGHTA, CDR2 FQGNSA. The CDR3 runs to 13 residues. The CDR3 bases are TGTGCCAGCAGTTCGGGACTGGTGAATGAGCAGTTCTTC. It is translated as CASSSGLVNEQFF.

Many counts were recorded for this clonotype. The chain links TRBV7-2 to TRBJ2-3; possibly TRBD1 for D (7 bases). CDR1 is SGHTA, CDR2 FQGNSA, per germline. V dropped 2 bases and J dropped 4 bases, with 25 bases sitting between them. This CDR3 has 19 amino acids. This chain's CDR3 is CASSLRARDSTRRADTQYF. DNA of the CDR3: TGTGCCAGCAGCTTAAGGGCCCGGGACAGCACTAGGAGGGCAGATACGCAGTATTTT.

This clonotype appeared a few times. This sequence joins TRBV7-6 and TRBJ2-1; tentative D call: TRBD1 (6 bases). V was trimmed by 4 bases and J by 2 bases, leaving 9 bases between them. This CDR3 is 14 amino acids long. Germline V lookup: CDR1 SGHVS, CDR2 FNYEAQ. The CDR3 DNA is TGTGCCAGCAGCTCTTACAGGGCCTACAATGAGCAGTTCTTC. Its translation is CASSSYRAYNEQFF.

This clonotype showed up just a few times. The chain is built from TRBV4-2 and TRBJ2-3; TRBD2 agrees at 15 bases. The CDR3 runs 17 residues. From germline, CDR1 is LGHNA and CDR2 YNFKEQ. V lost 4 bases, J lost 4 bases, and 6 bases stayed unmatched. The CDR3 here is CASSPGGLAGGADTQYF. CDR3 in DNA: TGTGCCAGCAGCCCGGGAGGACTAGCGGGAGGGGCAGATACGCAGTATTTT.

This chain joins TRBV28 and TRBJ2-3, with 10 bases aligning to TRBD2. The CDR3 consists of 17 residues. The germline gives CDR1 MDHEN, CDR2 SYDVKM. The V and J ends lost 5 bases and 5 bases, in that order; junction bases with no gene match: 13. This CDR3 is CASSPSGLAGDEDTQYF. CDR3 nucleotide sequence: TGTGCCAGCAGTCCTTCGGGGCTAGCGGGAGACGAAGATACGCAGTATTTT.

This clonotype was counted between two and nine times. The chain carries TRBV4-1 and TRBJ1-2; D uncertain. The CDR3 covers 14 residues. V lost 0 bases to trimming and J lost 8 bases, with 13 bases between them. CDR1 MGHRA and CDR2 YSYEKL come from the germline V gene. The CDR3 sequence: CASSQEPTPRGYTF. CDR3 bases: TGCGCCAGCAGCCAAGAACCAACGCCCAGGGGCTACACCTTC.